The rows below give T cell receptor beta chains drawn from one sample of a study of cytomegalovirus exposure and HLA in healthy donors. The data were produced by immunoSEQ multiplex PCR, yet TCRdb's version contains in-frame clones alone and is incomplete. Among a few hundred thousand clones listed, about 80% were seen once. Sequenced sample: PBMCs. Receptors originate from a woman aged 60-75 years in good health and CMV-seropositive. The CDR3 runs from the conserved cysteine through the conserved F or W. A D gene is named only where the DNA matches it firmly. Clone size is given for some rows only: seen once, a few or many times, or a class if the clone is expanded.

D	V	size	J	CDR3	DNA
.	TRBV28	.	TRBJ1-1	CASRDSTGGAEAFF	TGTGCCAGCCGGGATTCGACGGGGGGGGCTGAAGCTTTCTTT
TRBD1	TRBV10-3	.	TRBJ2-1	CAITDRGYNEQFF	TGTGCCATCACAGACAGGGGATACAATGAGCAGTTCTTC
.	TRBV2	.	TRBJ2-7	CASKQVYYEQYF	TGTGCCAGCAAACAGGTTTACTACGAGCAGTACTTC
TRBD1	TRBV15	.	TRBJ2-3	CATSPTGIRTDTQYF	TGTGCCACCAGCCCGACAGGGATCCGCACAGATACGCAGTATTTT
TRBD2	TRBV7-2	.	TRBJ2-1	CASSLVSGKGNEQFF	TGTGCCAGCAGCTTAGTTAGCGGGAAGGGCAATGAGCAGTTCTTC
TRBD1	TRBV4-1	.	TRBJ1-2	CASSGTDLYGYTF	TGCGCCAGCAGCGGGACAGACCTCTATGGCTACACCTTC
TRBD1	TRBV6-5	.	TRBJ1-1	CASSYPLGQGNTEAFF	TGTGCCAGCAGTTACCCCCTCGGACAGGGTAACACTGAAGCTTTCTTT
TRBD1	TRBV5-6	.	TRBJ2-5	CASSFFLRGQDPQETQYF	TGTGCCAGCAGCTTTTTTCTTCGGGGACAGGACCCCCAAGAGACCCAGTACTTC
.	TRBV11-2	.	TRBJ1-1	CASSRAGNTEAFF	TGTGCCAGCAGTCGAGCAGGGAACACTGAAGCTTTCTTT
TRBD1	TRBV27	.	TRBJ2-7	CASSLGQGAYEQYF	TGTGCCAGCAGTTTAGGACAGGGAGCCTACGAGCAGTACTTC
TRBD1	TRBV4-2	.	TRBJ2-1	CASSQEIVGQGDDEQFF	TGTGCCAGCAGCCAAGAGATCGTAGGACAGGGGGACGATGAGCAGTTCTTC
.	TRBV28	few	TRBJ2-2	CASSLSPSDTGELFF	TGTGCCAGCAGTTTATCCCCTAGCGACACCGGGGAGCTGTTTTTT
.	TRBV19	.	TRBJ1-5	CASSIRFRDSNQPQHF	TGTGCCAGTAGTATACGGTTTCGAGATAGCAATCAGCCCCAGCATTTT
TRBD1	TRBV19	.	TRBJ1-5	CASSTTGATNQPQHF	TGTGCCAGTAGTACCACAGGGGCTACCAATCAGCCCCAGCATTTT
.	TRBV28	once	TRBJ2-7	CASSLQRTYEQYF	TGTGCCAGCAGTTTGCAGCGTACCTACGAGCAGTACTTC
.	TRBV7-9	.	TRBJ2-2	CASSLGGTGELFF	TGTGCCAGCAGCTTAGGCGGCACCGGGGAGCTGTTTTTT
TRBD2	TRBV2	few	TRBJ2-1	CASTLGLAGGQFF	TGTGCCAGCACTCTGGGACTAGCGGGAGGTCAGTTCTTC
TRBD2	TRBV5-1	.	TRBJ2-1	CASSPGTSGRHNEQFF	TGCGCCAGCAGCCCCGGGACTAGCGGTCGACACAATGAGCAGTTCTTC
TRBD2	TRBV2	.	TRBJ2-3	CASSVGGLDFTDTQYF	TGTGCCAGCAGTGTAGGGGGACTAGACTTCACAGATACGCAGTATTTT
.	TRBV7-9	.	TRBJ1-2	CASSRDRNYGYTF	TGTGCCAGCAGCCGCGACAGAAACTATGGCTACACCTTC
TRBD1	TRBV10-3	.	TRBJ1-6	CAISEPTGYNSPLHF	TGTGCCATCAGTGAGCCGACAGGGTATAATTCACCCCTCCACTTT
.	TRBV11-2	.	TRBJ2-3	CASSQDITDTQYF	TGTGCCAGCAGTCAGGACATCACAGATACGCAGTATTTT
TRBD2	TRBV2	.	TRBJ2-1	CASRGEGAYNEQFF	TGTGCCAGCAGGGGGGAGGGCGCCTACAATGAGCAGTTCTTC
.	TRBV6-6	once	TRBJ2-1	CASSYGQEQFF	TGTGCCAGCAGTTACGGGCAGGAGCAGTTCTTC
.	TRBV9	.	TRBJ2-1	CASSVDGQSSYNEQFF	TGTGCCAGCAGCGTTGATGGCCAAAGCTCCTACAATGAGCAGTTCTTC
TRBD2	TRBV19	.	TRBJ2-1	CASSTAVSGSRIREQFF	TGTGCCAGTAGTACCGCCGTAAGCGGGAGCCGAATCAGGGAGCAGTTCTTC
.	TRBV19	.	TRBJ2-1	CAIGSSYNEQFF	TGTGCCATAGGGAGCTCCTACAATGAGCAGTTCTTC